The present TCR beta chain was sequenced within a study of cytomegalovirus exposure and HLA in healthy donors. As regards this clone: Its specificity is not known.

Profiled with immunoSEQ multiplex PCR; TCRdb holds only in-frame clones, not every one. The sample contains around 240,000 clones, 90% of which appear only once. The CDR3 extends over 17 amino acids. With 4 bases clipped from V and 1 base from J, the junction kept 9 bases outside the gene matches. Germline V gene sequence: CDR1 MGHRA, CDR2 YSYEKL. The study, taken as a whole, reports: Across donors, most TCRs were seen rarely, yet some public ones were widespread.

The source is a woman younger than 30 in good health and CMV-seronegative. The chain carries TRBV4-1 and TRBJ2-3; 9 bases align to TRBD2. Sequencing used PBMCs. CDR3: CASSPGATSGGTDTQYF. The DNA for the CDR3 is TGCGCCAGCAGCCCCGGGGCGACTAGCGGCGGCACAGATACGCAGTATTTT.